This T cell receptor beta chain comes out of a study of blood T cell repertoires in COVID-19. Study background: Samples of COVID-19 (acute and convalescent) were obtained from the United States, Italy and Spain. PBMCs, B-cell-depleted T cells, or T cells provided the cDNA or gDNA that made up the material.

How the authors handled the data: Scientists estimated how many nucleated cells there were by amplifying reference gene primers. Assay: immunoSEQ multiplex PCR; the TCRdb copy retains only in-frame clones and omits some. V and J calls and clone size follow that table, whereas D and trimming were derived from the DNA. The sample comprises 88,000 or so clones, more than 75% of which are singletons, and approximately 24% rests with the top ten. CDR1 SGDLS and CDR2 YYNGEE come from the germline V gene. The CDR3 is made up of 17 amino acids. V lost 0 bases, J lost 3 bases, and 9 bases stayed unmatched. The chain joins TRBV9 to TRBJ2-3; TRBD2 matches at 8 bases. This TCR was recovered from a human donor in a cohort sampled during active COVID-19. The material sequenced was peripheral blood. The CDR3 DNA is TGTGCCAGCAGCGTAGGTACCGGGACTAGGGGGACAGATACGCAGTATTTT. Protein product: CASSVGTGTRGTDTQYF.